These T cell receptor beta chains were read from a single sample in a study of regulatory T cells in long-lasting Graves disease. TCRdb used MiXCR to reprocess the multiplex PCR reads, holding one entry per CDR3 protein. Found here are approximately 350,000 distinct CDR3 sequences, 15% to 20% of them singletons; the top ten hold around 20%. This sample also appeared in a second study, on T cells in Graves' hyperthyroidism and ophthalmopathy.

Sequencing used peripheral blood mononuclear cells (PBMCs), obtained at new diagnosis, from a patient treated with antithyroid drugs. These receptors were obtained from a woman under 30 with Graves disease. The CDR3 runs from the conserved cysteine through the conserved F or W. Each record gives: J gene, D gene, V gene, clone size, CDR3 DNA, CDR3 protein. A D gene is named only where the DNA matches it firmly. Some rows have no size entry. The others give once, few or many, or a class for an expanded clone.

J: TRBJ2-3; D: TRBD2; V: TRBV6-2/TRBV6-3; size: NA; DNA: TGTGCCAGCAGGTCCTACCTAGCGGGATCTCCAAGCACAGATACGCAGTATTTT; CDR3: CASRSYLAGSPSTDTQYF
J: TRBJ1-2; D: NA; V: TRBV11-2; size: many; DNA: TGTGCCAGCAGCTTAGCTGGGGATAACTATGGCTACACCTTC; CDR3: CASSLAGDNYGYTF
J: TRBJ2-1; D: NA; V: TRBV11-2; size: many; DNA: TGTGCCAGCACAACGAGGGGGACCACCGTTTACAATGAGCAGTTCTTC; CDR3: CASTTRGTTVYNEQFF
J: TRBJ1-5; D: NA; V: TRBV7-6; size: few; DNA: TGTGCCAGCAGCTCGATGCCGACAGATCAGCCCCAGCATTTT; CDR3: CASSSMPTDQPQHF
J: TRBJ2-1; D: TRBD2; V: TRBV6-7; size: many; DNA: TGTGCCATCCACGGTACGGGGGGGTACAATGAGCAGTTCTTC; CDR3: CAIHGTGGYNEQFF
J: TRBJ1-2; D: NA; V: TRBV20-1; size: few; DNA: TGCAGTGCTACCCAAGAGTACTATGGCTACACCTTC; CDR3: CSATQEYYGYTF
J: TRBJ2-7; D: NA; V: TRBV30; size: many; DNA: TGTGCCTGGGAACCCGGGGCGGGGAGCTCCTACGAGCAGTACTTC; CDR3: CAWEPGAGSSYEQYF
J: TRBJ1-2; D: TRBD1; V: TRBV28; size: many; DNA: TGTGCCAGCAGTACCGGGACAGGGGGCATCCTTAACTATGGCTACACCTTC; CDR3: CASSTGTGGILNYGYTF
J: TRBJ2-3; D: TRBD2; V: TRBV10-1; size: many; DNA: TGCGCCAGCAGGGATGCGGGGGGTGAAGATACGCAGTATTTT; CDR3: CASRDAGGEDTQYF
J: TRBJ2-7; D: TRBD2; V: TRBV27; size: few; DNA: TGTGCCAGCAGTCATGGGACTAGCGGGAGGGAACAGTACTTC; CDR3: CASSHGTSGREQYF
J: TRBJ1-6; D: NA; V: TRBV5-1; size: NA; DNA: TGCGCCAGCAGCTTGGTATCAGGTGGTAATTCACCCCTCCACTTT; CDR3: CASSLVSGGNSPLHF
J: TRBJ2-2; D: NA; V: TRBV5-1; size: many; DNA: TGCGCCAGCAGCTTGGAAGGACCGATGAACACCGGGGAGCTGTTTTTT; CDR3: CASSLEGPMNTGELFF
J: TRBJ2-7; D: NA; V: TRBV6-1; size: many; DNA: TGTGCCAGCAGTGAAGAAAAGGGAAGGTGGGGGTCTCCTTATCACGAGCAGTACTTC; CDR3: CASSEEKGRWGSPYHEQYF
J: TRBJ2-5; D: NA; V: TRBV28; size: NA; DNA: TGTGCCAGCAGAACGGCAGGGGAGACCCAGTACTTC; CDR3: CASRTAGETQYF
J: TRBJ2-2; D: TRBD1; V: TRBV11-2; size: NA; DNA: TGTGCCAGCAGTCGGGACAGGGGAACGGAGAGAGACACCGGGGAGCTGTTTTTT; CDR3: CASSRDRGTERDTGELFF
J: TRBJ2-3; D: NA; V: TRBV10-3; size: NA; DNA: TGTGCCATCAGGGACGCTAGGTCAGATACGCAGTATTTT; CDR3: CAIRDARSDTQYF
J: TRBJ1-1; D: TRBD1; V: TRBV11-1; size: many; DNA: TGTGCCAGCAGCTTCGACAGGGTTAGCACTGAAGCTTTCTTT; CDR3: CASSFDRVSTEAFF
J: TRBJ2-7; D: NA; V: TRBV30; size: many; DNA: TGTGCCTGGAGCCCAGGGCAGGTGGGGTTCTACGAGCAGTACTTC; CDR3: CAWSPGQVGFYEQYF
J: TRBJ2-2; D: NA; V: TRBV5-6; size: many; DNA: TGTGCCAGCAGCTCATTCAGGGGACTCTGGGAGCTGTTTTTT; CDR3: CASSSFRGLWELFF
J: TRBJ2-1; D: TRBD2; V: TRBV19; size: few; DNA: TGTGCCAGTAGTATGGGCGGGGGTTGGGCCTACAATGAGCAGTTCTTC; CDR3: CASSMGGGWAYNEQFF
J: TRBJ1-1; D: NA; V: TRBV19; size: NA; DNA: TGTGCCAGTAGTGAGGGTTTGACAACGAACACTGAAGCTTTCTTT; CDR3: CASSEGLTTNTEAFF
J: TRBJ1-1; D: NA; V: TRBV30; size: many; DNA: TGTGCCTGGAATAGGGTCGGCACTGAAGCTTTCTTT; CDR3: CAWNRVGTEAFF
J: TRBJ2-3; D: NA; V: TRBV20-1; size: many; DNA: TGCAGTGCTAACGGGGCCACTAGCACAGATACGCAGTATTTT; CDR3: CSANGATSTDTQYF
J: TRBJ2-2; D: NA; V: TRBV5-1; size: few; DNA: TGCGCCAGCAGCTTGGCGGTTCAAAACTCCGGGGAGCTGTTTTTT; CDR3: CASSLAVQNSGELFF
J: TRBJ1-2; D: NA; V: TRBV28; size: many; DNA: TGTGCCAGCAGTTTATTTAGCCCCGTCGGGGGGGGCACCAACTATGGCTACACCTTC; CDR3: CASSLFSPVGGGTNYGYTF
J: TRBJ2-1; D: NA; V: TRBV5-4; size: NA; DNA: TGTGCCAGCAGCCGACCGGAAGATGAGCAGTTCTTC; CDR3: CASSRPEDEQFF